This TCR beta chain was found in a study of blood T cell repertoires in COVID-19. The data were produced by immunoSEQ multiplex PCR, yet TCRdb's version contains in-frame clones alone and is incomplete. Of some 150,000 clones listed, roughly 88% were seen once; the top ten hold around 1.2%. The V and J ends lost 4 bases and 0 bases, in that order; junction bases with no gene match: 1. CDR1 SQVTM and CDR2 ANQGSEA come from the germline V gene. The CDR3 loop spans 13 amino acids. This chain joins TRBV29-1 and TRBJ1-2; 8 bases map to TRBD1. The sequence derives from a man between 60 and 75 years old who had recovered from COVID-19. The sample taken for sequencing was peripheral blood. The CDR3 DNA sequence: TGCAGCGTTGCAGGGGGCCCTAACTATGGCTACACCTTC. Its protein is CSVAGGPNYGYTF.